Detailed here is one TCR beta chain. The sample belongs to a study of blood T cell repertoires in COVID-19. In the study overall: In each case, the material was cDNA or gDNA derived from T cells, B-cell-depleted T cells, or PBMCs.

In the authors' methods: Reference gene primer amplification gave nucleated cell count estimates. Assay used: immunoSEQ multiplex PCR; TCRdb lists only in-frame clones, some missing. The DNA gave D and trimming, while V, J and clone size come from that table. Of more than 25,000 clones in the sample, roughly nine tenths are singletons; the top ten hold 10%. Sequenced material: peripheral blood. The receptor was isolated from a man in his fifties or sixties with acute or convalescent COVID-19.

The CDR3 protein is CASSLADTGRDEQYF. The CDR3 coding sequence is TGCGCCAGCAGCTTGGCCGATACAGGGAGGGACGAGCAGTACTTC. J is TRBJ2-7 and V is TRBV5-1; TRBD2 might be the D (7 bases). V shed 0 bases and J shed 5 bases, with 15 bases lying between them. This CDR3 region has 15 residues. The V gene's germline CDR1 is SGHRS and CDR2 YFSETQ. Based on the CDR3 plus reference TRBV5-1 and TRBJ2-7, the full variable domain is KAGVTQTPRYLIKTRGQQVTLSCSPISGHRSVSWYQQTPGQGLQFLFEYFSETQRNKGNFPGRFSGRQFSNSRSEMNVSTLELGDSALYLCASSLADTGRDEQYFGPGTRLTVT.